This record looks at one TCR beta chain sequence and its context. Naive CD8 populations comprised CD45RO-negative cells positively selected for CCR7, excluding terminally differentiated effector memory CD45RA+ cells. Germline V CDR1 and CDR2: LNHNV, YYDKDF (reference sequence). The V gene end was trimmed by 4 bases and the J gene end by 3 bases; junction bases not matched to a gene: 6. The CDR3 consists of 15 residues. The record originates from a study of shared clonotypes between healthy human individuals. Study-wide background: Used for every donor were three CD4 naive, three CD4 memory, two CD8 naive and one CD8 memory plate.

A deep-level run was used for the assay. The assay was immunoSEQ multiplex PCR, and TCRdb's table has in-frame clones only and misses some. The data hold nearly 2 million clones, with roughly 95% observed a single time. This TCR derives from a man younger than 35 in good health. Sequenced input: naive CD8+ T cells sorted from blood. This chain joins TRBV15 and TRBJ2-7, with TRBD2 matching over 10 bases. In nucleotides, the CDR3 is TGTGCCACCAGCATCGAGCGGGAGGGCCTCTACGAGCAGTACTTC. This encodes CATSIEREGLYEQYF.